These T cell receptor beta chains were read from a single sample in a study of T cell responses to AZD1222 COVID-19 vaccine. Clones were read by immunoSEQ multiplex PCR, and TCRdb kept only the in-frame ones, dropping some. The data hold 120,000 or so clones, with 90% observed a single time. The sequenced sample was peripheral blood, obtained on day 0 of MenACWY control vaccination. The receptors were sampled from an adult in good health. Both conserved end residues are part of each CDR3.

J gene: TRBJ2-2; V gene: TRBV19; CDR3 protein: CASRYRGLEELFF
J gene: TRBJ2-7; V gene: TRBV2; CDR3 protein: CASNSGLAGTYEQYF
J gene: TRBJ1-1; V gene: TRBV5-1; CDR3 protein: CASSGGRGTEAFF
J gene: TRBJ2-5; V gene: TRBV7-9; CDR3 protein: CASSLGASGRLPETQYF
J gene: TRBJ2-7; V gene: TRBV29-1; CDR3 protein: CSVGQGISYEQYF
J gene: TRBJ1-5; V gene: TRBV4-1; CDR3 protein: CASSQVLGYQPQHF
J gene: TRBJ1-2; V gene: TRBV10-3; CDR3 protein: CAINPDAGGLYGYTF
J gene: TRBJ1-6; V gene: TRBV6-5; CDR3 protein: CASRPTGTWTPLHF
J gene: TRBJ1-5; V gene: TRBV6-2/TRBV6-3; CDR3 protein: CASSYQVRQPQHF
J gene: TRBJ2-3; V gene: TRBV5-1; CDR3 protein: CASSLLTGTDTQYF
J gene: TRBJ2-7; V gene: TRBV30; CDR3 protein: CAWSRTGGSPEQYF
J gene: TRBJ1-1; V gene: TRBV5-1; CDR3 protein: CASSRTGGAEAFF
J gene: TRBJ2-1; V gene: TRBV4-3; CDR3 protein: CASSQVGTNSYNEQFF
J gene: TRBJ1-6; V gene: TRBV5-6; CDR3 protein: CASSLALGVSPLHF
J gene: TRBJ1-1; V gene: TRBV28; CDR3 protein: CASSPAGARAFF
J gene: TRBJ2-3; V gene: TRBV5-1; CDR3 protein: CASSLYRGGTSTDTQYF
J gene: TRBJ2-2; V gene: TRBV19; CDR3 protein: CASRTDRGFGELFF
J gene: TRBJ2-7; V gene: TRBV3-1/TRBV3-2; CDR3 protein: CASSQSYEQYF
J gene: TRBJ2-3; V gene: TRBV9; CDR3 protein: CASSVPAGGSGSTDTQYF
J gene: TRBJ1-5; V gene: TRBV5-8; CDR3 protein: CASSLAQGNQPQHF
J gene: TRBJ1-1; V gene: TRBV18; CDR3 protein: CASSPQGDTEAFF
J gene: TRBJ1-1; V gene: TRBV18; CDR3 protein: CASSPPKGAAFF
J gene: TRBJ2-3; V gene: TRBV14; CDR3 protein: CASSQTRGGTADTQYF
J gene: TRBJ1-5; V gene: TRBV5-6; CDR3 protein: CASSTTGSNQPQHF
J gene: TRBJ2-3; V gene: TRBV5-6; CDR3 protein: CASSLGGSASTDTQYF
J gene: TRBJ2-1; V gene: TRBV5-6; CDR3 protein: CASRVQRNTYNEQFF
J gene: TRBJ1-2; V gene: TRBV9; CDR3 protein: CASSPRGEANYGYTF
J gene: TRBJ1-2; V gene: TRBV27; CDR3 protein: CASSSGEQHYGYTF
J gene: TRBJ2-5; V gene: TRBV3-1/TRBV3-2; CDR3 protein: CASSQDGGGLTQYF
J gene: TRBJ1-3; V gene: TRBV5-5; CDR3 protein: CASSSYQTGSGNTIYF
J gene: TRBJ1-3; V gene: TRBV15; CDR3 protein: CATSRDAGPGNTIYF
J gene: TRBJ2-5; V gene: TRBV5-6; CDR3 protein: CASSLGQGHLETQYF
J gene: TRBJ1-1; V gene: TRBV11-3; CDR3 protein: CASRGLGTEAFF
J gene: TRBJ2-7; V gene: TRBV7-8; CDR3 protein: CASSLTRDRASYEQYF
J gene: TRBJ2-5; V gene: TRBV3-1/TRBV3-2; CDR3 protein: CASSQVLAGGDQYF
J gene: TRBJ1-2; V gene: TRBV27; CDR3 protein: CASSGNYGYTF
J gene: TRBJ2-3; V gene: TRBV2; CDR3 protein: CASSTQTVSTDTQYF
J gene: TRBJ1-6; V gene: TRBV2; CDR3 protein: CASSEMAFGDSPLHF
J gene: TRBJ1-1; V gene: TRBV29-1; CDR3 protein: CSIRTGGVVGMEAFF
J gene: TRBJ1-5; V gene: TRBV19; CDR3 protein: CASSIDQPYSNQPQHF
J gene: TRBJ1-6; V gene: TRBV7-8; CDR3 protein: CASSLGDRESPLHF
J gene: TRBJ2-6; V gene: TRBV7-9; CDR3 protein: CASTRSSGANVLTF